The 14 T cell receptor beta chains below all came from one sample that was sequenced in a study of regulatory T cells in long-lasting Graves disease. As to time point: persistent/refractory GD, antithyroid drugs over 5 years with positive TRAb. Researchers made the TCR library from RNA that was extracted from PBMCs. Building of the TCR beta libraries involved iRepertoire HTBI primers and Arm-PCR of CDR3 regions. TCRdb processed the multiplex PCR reads anew with MiXCR; each CDR3 protein has one entry. The sample carries around 450,000 distinct CDR3 sequences, 20% to 25% recorded once. The sequenced sample was peripheral blood mononuclear cells (PBMCs), obtained when the disease was refractory, from a patient treated with antithyroid drugs. The receptors originated from a female donor with Graves disease.

The chain joins TRBV28 to TRBJ2-7; maybe TRBD2 (6 bases). Germline V CDR1 and CDR2: MDHEN, SYDVKM. Trimming stripped 7 bases from V and 7 bases from J, with 20 bases between. This CDR3 comprises 14 residues. The CDR3 coding sequence is TGTGCCAGCAATTTGCGGGGAGAAGGGGATGAGCAGTACTTC. This gives the protein CASNLRGEGDEQYF.

This clonotype appeared a few times. Since a much larger clone is just one base distant, this may be a read error. This chain links TRBV25-1 with TRBJ2-5; D not certain. V dropped 3 bases and J dropped 4 bases, with 3 bases sitting between them. This CDR3 comprises 11 residues. Germline assignment: CDR1 MGHDK and CDR2 SYGVNS. The CDR3, as DNA: TGTGCCAGCAGTGACAGAGAGACCCAGTACTTC. Its translation is CASSDRETQYF. Full variable domain (rest looked up from reference TRBV25-1 and TRBJ2-5): EADIYQTPRYLVIGTGKKITLECSQTMGHDKMYWYQQDPGMELHLIHYSYGVNSTEKGDLSSESTVSRIRTEHFPLTLESARPSHTSQYLCASSDRETQYFGPGTRLLVL.

The V and J genes are TRBV4-1 and TRBJ1-6; the D gene is possibly TRBD1 (5 bases). The germline gives CDR1 MGHRA, CDR2 YSYEKL. CDR3 size: 18 residues. V dropped 0 bases and J dropped 7 bases, with 19 bases sitting between them. This chain's CDR3 is CASSQDQFRRGENSPLHF. Written as DNA, the CDR3 is TGCGCCAGCAGCCAAGATCAATTTCGACGGGGGGAAAATTCACCCCTCCACTTT.

This clonotype was seen a few times. V usage is TRBV7-9 and J usage is TRBJ1-2; the match to TRBD1 covers 8 bases. Germline values: CDR1 SEHNR, CDR2 FQNEAQ (reference sequence). The CDR3 runs to 18 residues. The V gene end was trimmed by 1 base and the J gene end by 1 base; junction bases not matched to a gene: 11. The CDR3 DNA reads as TGTGCCAGCAGCTTAGGGGCAGGGGGCGCTGGGGATAACTATGGCTACACCTTC. This codes for CASSLGAGGAGDNYGYTF.

V is TRBV6-2 or TRBV6-3 and J is TRBJ1-5; TRBD1 might be the D (5 bases). Trimming left V 6 bases short and J 5 bases short, with 17 bases between. The CDR3 covers 15 residues. In germline, CDR1 is MNHEY, CDR2 SVGEGT. In DNA, the CDR3 is TGTGCCAGCAGCCCGGGACTCAAGAGGGATCAGCCCCAGCATTTT. Translation gives CASSPGLKRDQPQHF.

There are many counts of this clonotype. This chain joins TRBV7-2 and TRBJ1-5, with 7 bases identical to TRBD1. CDR1 SGHTA and CDR2 FQGNSA come from the germline V gene. This CDR3 is 15 amino acids long. V lost 3 bases, J lost 5 bases, and 7 bases stayed unmatched. The CDR3 nucleotides are TGTGCCAGCAGCTTGGATCCAGGGGGTTATCAGCCCCAGCATTTT. Protein product: CASSLDPGGYQPQHF.

The chain combines TRBV6-1 with TRBJ2-2; the D gene could be TRBD1 or TRBD2 (5 bases each). The germline V gene has CDR1 MNHNS and CDR2 SASEGT. This CDR3 region has 14 residues. V lost 11 bases, J lost 6 bases, and 19 bases lay in between. In DNA, the CDR3 is TGTGCCTTGGGGGAGCTACGCGAATCCGGGGAGCTGTTTTTT. This sequence encodes CALGELRESGELFF.

The V and J genes are TRBV10-3 and TRBJ2-3, with D hard to call. The CDR3 runs to 15 residues. V gave up 0 bases and J gave up 0 bases, with 7 bases separating them. Germline CDR1 ENHRY, CDR2 SYGVKD. CDR3 sequence: CAISESRVSTDTQYF. The CDR3 region has the DNA TGTGCCATCAGTGAGTCGCGCGTTAGCACAGATACGCAGTATTTT.

The CDR3 DNA sequence: TGCAGTGCTAGAATCACGTCTAACTATGGCTACACCTTC. It encodes CSARITSNYGYTF. This rearrangement joins TRBV20-1 to TRBJ1-2; unclear D gene. Trimming pared 2 bases from V and 0 bases from J, leaving 7 bases between. The CDR3 consists of 13 residues. Germline values: CDR1 DFQATT, CDR2 SNEGSKA (reference sequence).

The V call is TRBV7-9, the J call TRBJ2-7; 7 bases agree with TRBD1. The CDR3 runs to 14 residues. CDR1 is SEHNR and CDR2 is FQNEAQ in the germline V gene (reference sequence). V shed 5 bases and J 2 bases; nucleotides not matched to a gene: 6. The chain's CDR3 is CASSGEGTAYEQYF. The DNA for the CDR3 is TGTGCCAGCAGCGGCGAGGGGACAGCCTACGAGCAGTACTTC.

This chain links TRBV7-2 with TRBJ1-2; TRBD1 might be the D (6 bases). Trimming pared 1 base from V and 3 bases from J, leaving 15 bases between. CDR1 and CDR2 (germline): SGHTA, FQGNSA. The CDR3 length is 16 residues. CDR3 sequence (DNA): TGTGCCAGCAGCTTAGTCGGTCCGGGGGCCGACTATGGCTACACCTTC. Translating it yields CASSLVGPGADYGYTF.

This clonotype was counted ten times or more. The chain employs TRBV18 and TRBJ2-5; 7 nucleotides line up with TRBD1. The CDR3 covers 14 residues. CDR1 and CDR2 from the germline V gene are KGHSH and LQKENI. V dropped 4 bases and J dropped 0; count of bases not matched to a gene: 2. The CDR3 nucleotides are TGTGCCAGCTCACAAGACAGGGACCAAGAGACCCAGTACTTC. It yields the protein CASSQDRDQETQYF.

This clonotype was counted once. This chain joins TRBV6-2 or TRBV6-3 and TRBJ2-1, with TRBD2 matching over 7 bases. V lost 0 bases to trimming and J lost 4 bases; unmatched junction nucleotides: 9. This CDR3 is 17 amino acids long. Germline CDR1 MNHEY, CDR2 SVGEGT. The CDR3: CASSYSKGLADYNEQFF. The CDR3, as DNA: TGTGCCAGCAGTTACTCGAAGGGGCTAGCGGATTACAATGAGCAGTTCTTC.

This clonotype showed up just a few times. The V and J genes are TRBV5-1 and TRBJ2-1; D gene unclear. With 0 bases removed from V and 2 bases from J, the gap between germline ends came to 12 bases. The V gene's germline CDR1 is SGHRS and CDR2 YFSETQ. The CDR3 consists of 16 residues. The CDR3 reads CASSLGSVWAYNEQFF. The CDR3 coding sequence is TGCGCCAGCAGCTTGGGGAGCGTTTGGGCCTACAATGAGCAGTTCTTC. The whole variable domain, remainder taken from reference TRBV5-1 and TRBJ2-1, is KAGVTQTPRYLIKTRGQQVTLSCSPISGHRSVSWYQQTPGQGLQFLFEYFSETQRNKGNFPGRFSGRQFSNSRSEMNVSTLELGDSALYLCASSLGSVWAYNEQFFGPGTRLTVL.